These 10 T cell receptor beta chains were sequenced from one sample in a study of T-cell memory formation after mild COVID-19. TCRdb re-derived calls from the 5' RACE reads in MiXCR, one entry per CDR3 protein. The data hold about 250,000 distinct CDR3 sequences, with 15% observed a single time. The sequencing input was PBMCs or a T cell subset sorted from them (not recorded which). The receptor source for this set is an adult woman who had mild COVID-19 (a few samples of this study predate the infection). Cell type and time point are not known.

Only a few counts were recorded for this clonotype. The V gene is TRBV7-8, the J gene TRBJ1-3, with D possibly being TRBD1 (6 bases). The CDR3 covers 14 residues. Per germline, CDR1 SGHVS and CDR2 FQNEAQ. V was clipped by 5 bases and J by 3 bases, with 11 bases between them. As DNA, the CDR3 is TGTGCCAGCAGCCCGGACAGAATTGGAAACACCATATATTTT. This encodes CASSPDRIGNTIYF. Complete variable domain (other parts from reference TRBV7-8 and TRBJ1-3): GAGVSQSPRYKVAKRGQDVALRCDPISGHVSLFWYQQALGQGPEFLTYFQNEAQLDKSGLPSDRFFAERPEGSVSTLKIQRTQQEDSAVYLCASSPDRIGNTIYFGEGSWLTVV.

The rearrangement links TRBV6-5 to TRBJ2-7; weak D call: TRBD1 (6 bases). Per the germline V gene, CDR1 is MNHEY and CDR2 is SVGAGI. Deletions cut 5 bases from V and 7 bases from J, with 15 bases between. CDR3 size: 13 residues. The CDR3 DNA reads TGTGCCAGCAGTCCGGACAGAGTGGGAGAGCAGTACTTC. Protein: CASSPDRVGEQYF.

The chain employs TRBV24-1 and TRBJ1-5; a weak D match, TRBD1 (5 bases). CDR3 size: 16 residues. The V gene's germline CDR1 is KGHDR and CDR2 SFDVKD. The V end was cut by 8 bases, the J end by 5 bases, with 21 bases between. The DNA for the CDR3 is TGTGCCACCAAAATATACGGGGCCGGCTCTTATCAGCCCCAGCATTTT. Amino acid sequence: CATKIYGAGSYQPQHF.

The chain combines TRBV5-1 with TRBJ2-1; 8 bases line up with TRBD1. V was pared by 4 bases and J by 4 bases, with 10 bases of the junction left unmatched. The CDR3 covers 16 residues. Per germline, CDR1 SGHRS and CDR2 YFSETQ. The CDR3 sequence is CASSEGAGGPYNEQFF. The CDR3 coding sequence is TGCGCCAGCAGCGAGGGAGCAGGGGGCCCATACAATGAGCAGTTCTTC.

This clonotype showed up just a few times. The chain combines TRBV5-1 with TRBJ2-3; 7 nucleotides match TRBD2. This CDR3 is 15 amino acids long. The germline gives CDR1 SGHRS, CDR2 YFSETQ. Losses at the gene ends were 3 bases for V and 2 bases for J; bases not matched to a gene: 6. The CDR3, as DNA: TGCGCCAGCAGCTCGTCTAGCGGCCTCACAGATACGCAGTATTTT. It is translated as CASSSSSGLTDTQYF.

The table lists this clonotype with a few counts. This chain joins TRBV28 and TRBJ1-4; D is unclear. Germline V gene data show CDR1 as MDHEN and CDR2 as SYDVKM. V lost 10 bases, J lost 0 bases, and 12 bases lay in between. The CDR3 loop spans 14 amino acids. The CDR3 reads CATADVATNEKLFF. The CDR3 nucleotides are TGTGCCACCGCCGACGTAGCAACTAATGAAAAACTGTTTTTT.

This clonotype showed up just a few times. The chain employs TRBV10-3 and TRBJ2-1; no clear D. CDR3 size: 15 residues. CDR1 and CDR2 from the germline V gene are ENHRY and SYGVKD. V gave up 10 bases and J gave up 4 bases, with 20 bases separating them. The CDR3, as DNA: TGTGCCACCCGTCCGTTGGGCCCAAGTTACAATGAGCAGTTCTTC. Translation gives CATRPLGPSYNEQFF.

CDR3 in DNA: TGTGCCAGCAGCTTAATGTCGCGCGGGACAGAGACCCAGTACTTC. Residues: CASSLMSRGTETQYF. The genes are TRBV7-3 and TRBJ2-5; weak D call: TRBD2 (6 bases). CDR1 and CDR2 from the germline V gene are SGHTA and FQGTGA. This CDR3 spans 15 amino acids. Deletions cut 1 base from V and 4 bases from J, with 13 bases between.

There are a few counts of this clonotype. This chain connects TRBV11-2 to TRBJ2-5; 7 positions agree with TRBD1. The CDR3 runs to 14 residues. V shed 7 bases and J 2 bases; nucleotides not matched to a gene: 7. CDR1 and CDR2 from the germline V gene are SGHAT and FQNNGV. CDR3 protein: CASNHMTGQETQYF. CDR3 nucleotides: TGTGCCAGCAACCACATGACAGGGCAAGAGACCCAGTACTTC.

This clonotype has a handful of counts. The rearrangement joins TRBV20-1 to TRBJ2-1; TRBD2 is a possible D gene (7 bases). Germline-derived CDR1 and CDR2 are DFQATT and SNEGSKA (reference sequence). V was shortened by 1 base and J by 5 bases, with 15 bases between the two germline ends. The CDR3 has 15 amino acids. The CDR3 DNA is TGCAGTGCTAGAGGTGGCGGGGGCCTCGACAATGAGCAGTTCTTC. Encoded protein: CSARGGGGLDNEQFF.